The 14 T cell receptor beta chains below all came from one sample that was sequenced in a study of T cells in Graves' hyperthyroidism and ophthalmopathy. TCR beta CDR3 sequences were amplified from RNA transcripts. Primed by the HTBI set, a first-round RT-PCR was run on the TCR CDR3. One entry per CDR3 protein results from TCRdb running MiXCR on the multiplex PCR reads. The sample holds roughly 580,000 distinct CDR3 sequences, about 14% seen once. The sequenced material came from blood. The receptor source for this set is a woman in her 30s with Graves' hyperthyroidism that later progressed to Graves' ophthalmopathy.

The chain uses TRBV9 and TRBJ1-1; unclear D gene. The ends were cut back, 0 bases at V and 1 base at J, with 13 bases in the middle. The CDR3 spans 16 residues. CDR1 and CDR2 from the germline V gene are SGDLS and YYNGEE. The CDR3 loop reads CASSVGVGISNTEAFF. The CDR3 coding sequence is TGTGCCAGCAGCGTAGGTGTAGGCATATCGAACACTGAAGCTTTCTTT.

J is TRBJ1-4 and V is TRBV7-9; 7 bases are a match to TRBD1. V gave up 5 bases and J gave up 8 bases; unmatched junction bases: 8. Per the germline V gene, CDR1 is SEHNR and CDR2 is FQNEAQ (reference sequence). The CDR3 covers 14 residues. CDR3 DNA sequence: TGTGCCAGCAGCCCGGCAGGGGGGGGGGAAAAACTGTTTTTT. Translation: CASSPAGGGEKLFF.

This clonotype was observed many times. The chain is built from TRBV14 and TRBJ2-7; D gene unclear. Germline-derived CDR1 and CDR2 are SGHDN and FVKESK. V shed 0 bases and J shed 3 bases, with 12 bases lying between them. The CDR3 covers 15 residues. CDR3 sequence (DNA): TGTGCCAGCAGCCAAGATTCGAGCTACCGCTACGAGCAGTACTTC. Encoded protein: CASSQDSSYRYEQYF.

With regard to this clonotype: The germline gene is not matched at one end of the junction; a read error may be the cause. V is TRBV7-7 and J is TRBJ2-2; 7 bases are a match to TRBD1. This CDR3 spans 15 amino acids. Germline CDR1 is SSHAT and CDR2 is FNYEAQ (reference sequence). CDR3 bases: TGTGCTAGCAGCTTACAGGGGTCGAACACCGGGGAGCTGTTTTTT. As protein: CASSLQGSNTGELFF.

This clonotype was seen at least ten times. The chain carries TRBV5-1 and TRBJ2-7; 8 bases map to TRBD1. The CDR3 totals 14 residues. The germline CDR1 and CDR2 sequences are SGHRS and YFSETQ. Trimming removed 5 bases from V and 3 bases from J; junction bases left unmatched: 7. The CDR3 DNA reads TGCGCCAGCAGTTCCTACGACAGGGGCTACGAGCAGTACTTC. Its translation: CASSSYDRGYEQYF.

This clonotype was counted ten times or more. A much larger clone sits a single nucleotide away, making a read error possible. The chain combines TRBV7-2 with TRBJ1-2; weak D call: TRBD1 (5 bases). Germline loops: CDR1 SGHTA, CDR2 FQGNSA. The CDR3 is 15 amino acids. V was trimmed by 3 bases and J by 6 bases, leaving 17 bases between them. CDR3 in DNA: TGTGCCAGCAGCTTTAGTTTAGGGGCAAACAATGGCTACACCTTC. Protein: CASSFSLGANNGYTF.

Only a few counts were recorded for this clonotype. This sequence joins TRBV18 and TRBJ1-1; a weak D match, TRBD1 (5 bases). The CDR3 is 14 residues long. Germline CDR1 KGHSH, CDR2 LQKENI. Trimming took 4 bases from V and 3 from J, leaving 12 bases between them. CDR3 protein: CASSRGAGDTEAFF. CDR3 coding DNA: TGTGCCAGCTCACGGGGTGCGGGGGACACTGAAGCTTTCTTT.

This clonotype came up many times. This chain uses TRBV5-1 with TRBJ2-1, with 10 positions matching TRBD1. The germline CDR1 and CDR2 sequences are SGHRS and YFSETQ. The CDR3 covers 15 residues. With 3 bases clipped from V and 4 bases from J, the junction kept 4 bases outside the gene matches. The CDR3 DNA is TGCGCCAGCAGCTGGGGACAGGGGTCGTACAATGAGCAGTTCTTC. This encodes CASSWGQGSYNEQFF.

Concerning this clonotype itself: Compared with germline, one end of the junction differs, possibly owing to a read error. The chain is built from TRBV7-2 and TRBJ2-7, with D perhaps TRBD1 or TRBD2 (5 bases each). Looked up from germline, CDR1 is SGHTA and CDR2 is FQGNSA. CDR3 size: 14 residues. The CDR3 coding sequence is TGCGCCAGCAGCGCACCCGGGACCCTCTACGAGCAGTACTTC. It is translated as CASSAPGTLYEQYF.

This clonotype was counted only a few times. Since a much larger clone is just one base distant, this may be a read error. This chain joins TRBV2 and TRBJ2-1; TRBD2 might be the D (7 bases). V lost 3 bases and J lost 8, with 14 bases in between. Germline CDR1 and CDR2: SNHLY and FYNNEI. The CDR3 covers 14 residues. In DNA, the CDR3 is TGTGCCAGCAGTGAGGACGGGGGGCTCTATGAGCAGTTCTTC. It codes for CASSEDGGLYEQFF.

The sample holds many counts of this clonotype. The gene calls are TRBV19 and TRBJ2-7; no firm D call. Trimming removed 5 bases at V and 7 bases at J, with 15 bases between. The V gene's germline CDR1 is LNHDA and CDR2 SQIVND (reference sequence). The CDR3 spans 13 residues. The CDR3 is CASSYGTNWEQYF. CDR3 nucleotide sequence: TGTGCCAGTAGTTACGGTACGAATTGGGAGCAGTACTTC.

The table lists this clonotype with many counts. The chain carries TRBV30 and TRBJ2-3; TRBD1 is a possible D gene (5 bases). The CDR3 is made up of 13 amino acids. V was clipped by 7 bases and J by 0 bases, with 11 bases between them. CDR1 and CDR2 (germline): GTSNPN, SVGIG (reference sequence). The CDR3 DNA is TGTGCCTTGACAGTGTCTAGCACAGATACGCAGTATTTT. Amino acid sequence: CALTVSSTDTQYF. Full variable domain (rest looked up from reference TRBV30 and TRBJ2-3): SQTIHQWPATLVQPVGSPLSLECTVEGTSNPNLYWYRQAAGRGLQLLFYSVGIGQISSEVPQNLSASRPQDRQFILSSKKLLLSDSGFYLCALTVSSTDTQYFGPGTRLTVL.

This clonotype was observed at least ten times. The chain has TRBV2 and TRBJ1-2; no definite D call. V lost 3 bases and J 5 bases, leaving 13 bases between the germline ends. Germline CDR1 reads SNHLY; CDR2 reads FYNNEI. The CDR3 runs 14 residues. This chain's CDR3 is CASSDRAMLYGYTF. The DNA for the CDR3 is TGTGCCAGCAGTGATAGAGCCATGTTGTATGGCTACACCTTC. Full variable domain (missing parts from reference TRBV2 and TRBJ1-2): EPEVTQTPSHQVTQMGQEVILRCVPISNHLYFYWYRQILGQKVEFLVSFYNNEISEKSEIFDDQFSVERPDGSNFTLKIRSTKLEDSAMYFCASSDRAMLYGYTFGSGTRLTVV.

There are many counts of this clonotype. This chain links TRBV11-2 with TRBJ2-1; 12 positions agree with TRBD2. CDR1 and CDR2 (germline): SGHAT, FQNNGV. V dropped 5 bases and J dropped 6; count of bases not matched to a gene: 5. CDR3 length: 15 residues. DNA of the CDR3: TGTGCCAGCAGCACCGGGACTAGCGGGTTCAATGAGCAGTTCTTC. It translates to CASSTGTSGFNEQFF.